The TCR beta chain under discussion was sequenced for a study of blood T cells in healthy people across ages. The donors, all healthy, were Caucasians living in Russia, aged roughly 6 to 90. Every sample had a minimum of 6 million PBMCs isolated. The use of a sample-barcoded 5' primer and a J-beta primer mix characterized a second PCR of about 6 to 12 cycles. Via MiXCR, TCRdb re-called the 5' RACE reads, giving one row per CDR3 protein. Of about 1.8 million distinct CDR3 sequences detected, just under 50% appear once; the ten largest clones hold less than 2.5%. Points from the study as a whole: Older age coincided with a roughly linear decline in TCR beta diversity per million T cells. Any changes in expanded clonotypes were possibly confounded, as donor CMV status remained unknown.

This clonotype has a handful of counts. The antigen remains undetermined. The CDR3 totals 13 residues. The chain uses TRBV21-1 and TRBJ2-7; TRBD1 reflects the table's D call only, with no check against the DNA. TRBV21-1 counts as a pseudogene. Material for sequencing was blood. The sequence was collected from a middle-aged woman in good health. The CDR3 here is CASPGIATYEQYF. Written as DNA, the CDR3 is TGTGCCAGCCCCGGGATCGCTACTTACGAGCAGTACTTC.